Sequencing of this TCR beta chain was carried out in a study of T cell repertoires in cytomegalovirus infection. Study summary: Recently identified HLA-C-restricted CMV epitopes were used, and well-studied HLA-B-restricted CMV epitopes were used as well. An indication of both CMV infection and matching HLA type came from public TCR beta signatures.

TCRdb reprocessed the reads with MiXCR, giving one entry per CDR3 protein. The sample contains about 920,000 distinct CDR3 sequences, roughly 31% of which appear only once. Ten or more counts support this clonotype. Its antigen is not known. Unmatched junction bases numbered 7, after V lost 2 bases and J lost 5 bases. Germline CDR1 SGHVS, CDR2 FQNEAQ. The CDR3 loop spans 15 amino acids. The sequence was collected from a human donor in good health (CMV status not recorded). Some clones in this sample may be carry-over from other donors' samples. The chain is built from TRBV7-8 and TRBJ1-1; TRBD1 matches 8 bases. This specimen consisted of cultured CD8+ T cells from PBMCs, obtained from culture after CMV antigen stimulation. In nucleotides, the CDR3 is TGTGCCAGCAGCTTAAGGGCAGGGGGCGTTACTGAAGCTTTCTTT. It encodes CASSLRAGGVTEAFF.